This T cell receptor beta chain originates from a study of T cell responses to AZD1222 COVID-19 vaccine. Sequenced by immunoSEQ multiplex PCR; TCRdb stores in-frame clones only, minus some. The sample includes around 140,000 clones, 91% of them seen just once. With respect to this clone: The antigen is not known.

Trimming removed 1 base from V and 4 bases from J, with 17 bases in between. The CDR3 runs to 17 residues. The germline V gene encodes CDR1 LNHDA and CDR2 SQIVND (reference sequence). Study findings and constraints: The CD4 TCRs associated with vaccination extended across spike and predominated at 160-218 and 743-854. Two AZD1222 doses significantly raised spike-specific TCR breadth and depth over controls.

The chain joins TRBV19 to TRBJ1-5, with D possibly matching TRBD1 (6 bases). This TCR came from an adult who received the AZD1222 COVID-19 vaccine. Sequenced material: peripheral blood, taken 28 days after the second AZD1222 dose. The CDR3 DNA follows: TGTGCCAGTAGTATAGGGAGGGCAGGGGAATATAATCAGCCCCAGCATTTT. The encoded protein is CASSIGRAGEYNQPQHF.